This TCR beta chain is drawn from a study of cytomegalovirus exposure and HLA in healthy donors. CDR3 length: 14 residues. J was trimmed by 8 bases and V by 1 base; bases with no gene match: 1. Germline values: CDR1 SGHRS, CDR2 YFSETQ. When sampled, the donors appeared nominally healthy, though they likely had unrecorded immune exposures. The study, taken as a whole, reports: Earlier analysis found most TCR beta V segments productive about 90% or about 30% of the time. Other equally common chains were less clonally expanded than HLA-associated TCR beta chains, a later analysis showed. Indistinguishable V segments, including TRBV6-2 and TRBV6-3, were excluded.

PCR amplification relied on 60 Vbeta primers (plus 13 Jbeta primers). Method: immunoSEQ multiplex PCR; TCRdb's copy keeps in-frame clones and lacks some. The sample lists 75,000 to 100,000 clones; 60% to 80% were seen once. Worth noting for this clone: The antigen remains undetermined.

The TCR sequence derives from a man between 40 and 49 years old in good health and CMV-seronegative. The gene calls are TRBV5-1 and TRBJ1-6, with 9 bases fitting TRBD1. Material for sequencing was PBMCs. The CDR3 loop reads CASSLRDRDSPLHF. CDR3 in DNA: TGCGCCAGCAGCTTGCGGGACAGGGATTCACCCCTCCACTTT.